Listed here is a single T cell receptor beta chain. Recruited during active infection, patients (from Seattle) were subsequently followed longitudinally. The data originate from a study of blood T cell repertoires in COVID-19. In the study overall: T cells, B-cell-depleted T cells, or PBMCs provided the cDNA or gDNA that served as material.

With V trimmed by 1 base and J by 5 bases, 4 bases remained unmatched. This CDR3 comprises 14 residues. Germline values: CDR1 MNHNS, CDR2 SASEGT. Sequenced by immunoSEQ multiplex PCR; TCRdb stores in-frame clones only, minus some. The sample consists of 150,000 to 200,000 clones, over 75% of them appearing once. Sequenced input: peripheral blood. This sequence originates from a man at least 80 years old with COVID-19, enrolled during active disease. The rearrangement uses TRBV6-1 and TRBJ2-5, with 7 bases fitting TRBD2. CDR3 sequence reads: CASSEDWGGETQYF. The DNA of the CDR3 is TGTGCCAGCAGTGAAGACTGGGGGGGGGAGACCCAGTACTTC.